Reported below is one TCR beta chain. Germline V lookup: CDR1 KGHSH, CDR2 LQKENI. Trimming cost V 3 bases and J 3 bases; bases outside gene matches: 2. This CDR3 is built from 14 residues. Sequencing used immunoSEQ multiplex PCR; TCRdb keeps in-frame clones, though not all of them. The sample has around 64,000 clones; around 90% are singletons. These data come from a study of OX40 agonist ivuxolimab in advanced cancers. This receptor was taken from an adult with an advanced solid tumor such as melanoma, head and neck, liver or kidney cancer. The J gene is TRBJ2-3, the V gene TRBV18; 8 bases agree with TRBD1. The source material was CD4+ or CD8+ T cells sorted from blood, sampled in a trial of the OX40 agonist ivuxolimab. CDR3 in amino acids: CASSPRQGTDTQYF. Written as DNA, the CDR3 is TGTGCCAGCTCACCTAGACAGGGGACAGATACGCAGTATTTT.